This entry concerns a single T cell receptor beta chain. These data come from a study of CD8 T cells in ankylosing spondylitis. Germline assignment: CDR1 LNHDA and CDR2 SQIVND (reference sequence). This CDR3 comprises 13 residues. V was pared by 7 bases and J by 6 bases, with 14 bases between. Libraries for TCR beta were made by quantitative 5'-RACE with molecular barcodes. One entry per CDR3 protein results from TCRdb running MiXCR on the 5' RACE reads. The data hold under 200,000 distinct CDR3 sequences, with 8.5% to 10% observed a single time. This sequence originates from a female donor with ankylosing spondylitis or in good health (not recorded which). The source material was blood, either unsorted or a sorted T cell fraction (not recorded which). The gene calls are TRBV19 and TRBJ2-3; maybe TRBD2 (6 bases). Here the CDR3 reads CASMAGKPDTQYF. The CDR3 nucleotides are TGTGCCAGTATGGCGGGGAAGCCTGATACGCAGTATTTT.